Shown below are 32 T cell receptor beta chains from a single sample sequenced in a study of shared clonotypes between healthy human individuals. TCRdb keeps only in-frame clones here, not all; method: immunoSEQ multiplex PCR. This table has about 1.5 million clones, 95% to 99% appearing once. Sequencing input: naive CD4+ T cells sorted from blood. The subset: CD45RA+ positively selected. These receptors originate from a man aged 30-40 years in good health.

V gene TRBV4-3 combines with J gene TRBJ2-2; 10 bases fit TRBD1. Losses at the gene ends were 8 bases for V and 4 bases for J; bases not matched to a gene: 4. This CDR3 comprises 14 residues. Germline loops: CDR1 LGHNA, CDR2 YSLEER. The CDR3 region has the DNA TGCGCCAGCGGACAGGGGGTGAGCACCGGGGAGCTGTTTTTT. Residues: CASGQGVSTGELFF.

Of note for this clone: Within the sample, other DNA sequences also encode this same CDR3. The chain is built from TRBV7-2 and TRBJ1-1; no clear D. In germline, CDR1 is SGHTA, CDR2 FQGNSA. This CDR3 has 12 amino acids. Trimming shortened V by 4 bases and J by 5 bases, and 8 bases separated the two germline ends. The DNA for the CDR3 is TGTGCCAGCAGCTCTCGAGGGACTGAAGCTTTCTTT. Translating it yields CASSSRGTEAFF. Filled out from reference TRBV7-2 and TRBJ1-1, the complete variable domain reads GAGVSQSPSNKVTEKGKDVELRCDPISGHTALYWYRQSLGQGLEFLIYFQGNSAPDKSGLPSDRFSAERTGGSVSTLTIQRTQQEDSAVYLCASSSRGTEAFFGQGTRLTVV.

The chain joins TRBV25-1 to TRBJ2-3, with D possibly matching TRBD2 (5 bases). Germline-derived CDR1 and CDR2 are MGHDK and SYGVNS. Trimming left V 3 bases short and J 1 base short, with 11 bases between. The CDR3 runs 15 residues. The CDR3 DNA reads TGTGCCAGCAGTGATTCGACTAAACGCACAGATACGCAGTATTTT. This codes for CASSDSTKRTDTQYF. Looking up the rest from reference TRBV25-1 and TRBJ2-3 gives the full variable domain: EADIYQTPRYLVIGTGKKITLECSQTMGHDKMYWYQQDPGMELHLIHYSYGVNSTEKGDLSSESTVSRIRTEHFPLTLESARPSHTSQYLCASSDSTKRTDTQYFGPGTRLTVL.

The gene calls are TRBV11-3 and TRBJ2-1; D possibly matches TRBD1 or TRBD2 (6 bases each). Trimming removed 5 bases from V and 4 bases from J, with 12 bases in between. The length of the CDR3 is 14 residues. The V gene's germline CDR1 is SGHNT and CDR2 YENEEA. CDR3 coding DNA: TGTGCCAGCAGCCCCCGGGGGCCATACAATGAGCAGTTCTTC. It translates to CASSPRGPYNEQFF.

The chain uses TRBV6-5 and TRBJ1-3, with 7 bases that match TRBD1. V lost 5 bases and J lost 2; bases outside the gene matches: 6. Germline V lookup: CDR1 MNHEY, CDR2 SVGAGI. The CDR3 is 15 residues long. The CDR3 region is CASSPTGLTGNTIYF. The CDR3 region has the DNA TGTGCCAGCAGTCCGACAGGGCTGACTGGAAACACCATATATTTT.

This chain uses TRBV27 with TRBJ2-3; TRBD1 matches at 8 bases. CDR1 is MNHEY, CDR2 SMNVEV, per germline (reference sequence). Germline trimming cut 6 bases from V and 5 bases from J; bases unmatched to any gene: 10. The CDR3 contains 15 residues. The CDR3: CASSQGARVKDTQYF. In nucleotides, the CDR3 is TGTGCCAGCAGCCAGGGGGCGCGGGTAAAAGATACGCAGTATTTT.

The genes are TRBV19 and TRBJ2-2; D is uncertain. V was cut by 0 bases and J by 6 bases, with 2 bases left in between. The CDR3 loop spans 12 amino acids. The germline CDR1 and CDR2 sequences are LNHDA and SQIVND (reference sequence). The DNA for the CDR3 is TGTGCCAGTAGTATAGATCCCGGGGAGCTGTTTTTT. Its translation is CASSIDPGELFF.

The chain carries TRBV7-9 and TRBJ1-1; TRBD1 might be the D (6 bases). The germline CDR1 and CDR2 sequences are SEHNR and FQNEAQ (reference sequence). Trimming took off 3 bases at V and 4 bases at J, with 18 bases between the two ends. This CDR3 comprises 16 residues. CDR3: CASSFSLPPGATEAFF. In DNA form, the CDR3 reads TGTGCCAGCAGCTTTTCTCTCCCTCCGGGGGCCACTGAAGCTTTCTTT.

The CDR3 is CASSDWAGELFF. In DNA form, the CDR3 reads TGTGCCAGCAGTGACTGGGCCGGGGAGCTGTTTTTT. V is TRBV2 and J is TRBJ2-2; D unclear. The V gene's germline CDR1 is SNHLY and CDR2 FYNNEI. Trimming cost V 3 bases and J 6 bases, with 5 bases left between them. The CDR3 spans 12 residues.

The V gene is TRBV11-2, the J gene TRBJ1-1; tentative D call: TRBD1 (5 bases). Germline V gene lookup returns CDR1 SGHAT and CDR2 FQNNGV. Trimming left V 0 bases short and J 8 bases short, with 7 bases between. The CDR3 is 12 residues long. The CDR3 is CASSLDRAEAFF. CDR3 sequence (DNA): TGTGCCAGCAGCTTAGACAGGGCGGAAGCTTTCTTT.

About this clone: The same CDR3 arises from other DNA sequences in this sample as well. The chain uses TRBV5-1 and TRBJ2-5; TRBD2 is a possible D gene (5 bases). V gave up 4 bases and J gave up 0 bases, with 10 bases separating them. Germline V gene lookup returns CDR1 SGHRS and CDR2 YFSETQ. CDR3 length: 14 amino acids. The CDR3: CASSPAGNQETQYF. CDR3 DNA sequence: TGCGCCAGCAGCCCGGCCGGGAACCAAGAGACCCAGTACTTC.

As regards this clone: Other DNA variants within this sample encode the same CDR3. The gene calls are TRBV5-1 and TRBJ2-5; D is uncertain. CDR1 is SGHRS and CDR2 is YFSETQ in the germline V gene. This CDR3 region has 14 residues. The V end lost 0 bases, the J end lost 2 bases, and 8 bases lay between the germline ends. CDR3: CASSLVGQQETQYF. DNA of the CDR3: TGCGCCAGCAGCTTGGTAGGGCAGCAAGAGACCCAGTACTTC. The full variable domain, in which reference TRBV5-1 and TRBJ2-5 provide the parts outside the CDR3, is KAGVTQTPRYLIKTRGQQVTLSCSPISGHRSVSWYQQTPGQGLQFLFEYFSETQRNKGNFPGRFSGRQFSNSRSEMNVSTLELGDSALYLCASSLVGQQETQYFGPGTRLLVL.

The genes are TRBV29-1 and TRBJ2-5; D tentatively reads TRBD1 or TRBD2 (5 bases each). V lost 6 bases to trimming and J lost 1 base, with 9 bases between them. The CDR3 consists of 12 residues. Germline loops: CDR1 SQVTM, CDR2 ANQGSEA. The CDR3 DNA sequence: TGCAGCGTAGGGACGGTCCAAGAGACCCAGTACTTC. Amino acid sequence: CSVGTVQETQYF.

This chain connects TRBV4-3 to TRBJ2-7, with a possible D match to TRBD1 (6 bases). CDR1 and CDR2 (germline): LGHNA, YSLEER. This CDR3 contains 17 residues. Trimming removed 0 bases at V and 3 bases at J, with 18 bases between. The CDR3 sequence is CASSQERVGQGGYEQYF. The DNA of the CDR3 is TGCGCCAGCAGCCAAGAGAGGGTGGGGCAAGGGGGCTACGAGCAGTACTTC.

The J gene is TRBJ1-2, the V gene TRBV11-2; D may be TRBD1 (6 bases). The V and J ends lost 6 bases and 6 bases respectively, with 29 bases between them. This CDR3 spans 18 amino acids. Germline-derived CDR1 and CDR2 are SGHAT and FQNNGV. CDR3 bases: TGTGCCAGCAGTTTGAGTGGGGAGCCGGGACAAAATACTAATGGCTACACCTTC. Protein sequence: CASSLSGEPGQNTNGYTF.

This clone was detected only once. The chain couples TRBV2 to TRBJ1-2, with 7 bases matching TRBD1. The V and J ends lost 6 bases and 2 bases, in that order; junction bases with no gene match: 9. Germline V gene sequence: CDR1 SNHLY, CDR2 FYNNEI. CDR3 length equals 15 residues. CDR3 in amino acids: CASRGETGMNYGYTF. CDR3 in DNA: TGTGCCAGCAGAGGGGAGACAGGGATGAACTATGGCTACACCTTC.

The chain links TRBV9 to TRBJ2-1; 8 nucleotides line up with TRBD1. CDR3 size: 14 residues. Germline CDR1 reads SGDLS; CDR2 reads YYNGEE. Losses at the gene ends were 4 bases for V and 9 bases for J; bases not matched to a gene: 9. The CDR3 loop is CASSTVPGQAEQFF. The CDR3 DNA reads as TGTGCCAGCAGCACGGTCCCGGGACAGGCTGAGCAGTTCTTC.

This clone was seen only once. CDR3 residues: CASSLAVGHSSNYGYTF. DNA of the CDR3: TGTGCCAGCAGTTTAGCGGTGGGACACAGCTCTAACTATGGCTACACCTTC. The V gene is TRBV6-4, the J gene TRBJ1-2, with a possible D match to TRBD1 (6 bases). Germline CDR1 and CDR2: MRHNA and SNTAGT. The V and J ends lost 5 bases and 0 bases respectively, with 19 bases between them. This CDR3 is built from 17 residues.

The rearrangement links TRBV28 to TRBJ2-1; 7 positions agree with TRBD1. CDR3 length: 14 amino acids. The germline CDR1 and CDR2 sequences are MDHEN and SYDVKM. V lost 5 bases and J lost 4; bases outside the gene matches: 5. DNA of the CDR3: TGTGCCAGCAGTCCGGGACAGTGGTACAATGAGCAGTTCTTC. It encodes CASSPGQWYNEQFF.

This clone was seen a single time. The chain combines TRBV9 with TRBJ2-6; 10 bases match TRBD2. Germline loops: CDR1 SGDLS, CDR2 YYNGEE. V lost 0 bases, J lost 0 bases, and 6 bases stayed unmatched. The length of the CDR3 is 19 residues. CDR3 residues: CASSVEIAGGLSGANVLTF. The DNA of the CDR3 is TGTGCCAGCAGCGTAGAAATAGCGGGAGGTCTCTCTGGGGCCAACGTCCTGACTTTC.

The count of this clone is one. The chain couples TRBV5-4 to TRBJ2-1; a weak D match, TRBD2 (5 bases). Germline CDR1 reads SGHNT; CDR2 reads YYREEE (reference sequence). The length of the CDR3 is 12 residues. V was shortened by 1 base and J by 10 bases, with 9 bases between the two germline ends. The CDR3 protein is CASSLNPGEQFF. CDR3 coding DNA: TGTGCCAGCAGCTTGAATCCGGGAGAGCAGTTCTTC. Looking up the rest from reference TRBV5-4 and TRBJ2-1 gives the full variable domain: ETGVTQSPTHLIKTRGQQVTLRCSSQSGHNTVSWYQQALGQGPQFIFQYYREEENGRGNFPPRFSGLQFPNYSSELNVNALELDDSALYLCASSLNPGEQFFGPGTRLTVL.

The chain uses TRBV4-1 and TRBJ2-2; TRBD1 matches at 7 bases. The CDR3 length is 20 residues. In germline, CDR1 is MGHRA, CDR2 YSYEKL. J lost 4 bases, V lost 0 bases, and 17 bases had no gene match. CDR3 in DNA: TGCGCCAGCAGCCAAGAGAAGGAGACAGGGTTAATCTCCCGCACCGGGGAGCTGTTTTTT. Its translation is CASSQEKETGLISRTGELFF.

The chain combines TRBV6-5 with TRBJ2-1; either TRBD1 or TRBD2 may supply D (5 bases each). The CDR3 covers 13 residues. Germline lookup yields CDR1 MNHEY and CDR2 SVGAGI. V was trimmed by 4 bases and J by 10 bases, leaving 14 bases between them. The CDR3 spells CASSFRPGSEQFF. The CDR3 region has the DNA TGTGCCAGCAGTTTTCGCCCAGGGAGCGAGCAGTTCTTC.

The chain couples TRBV5-1 to TRBJ2-1, with TRBD2 identical over 10 bases. The ends lost 0 bases at V and 2 bases at J; junction bases unmatched: 5. The CDR3 runs to 17 residues. Germline CDR1 reads SGHRS; CDR2 reads YFSETQ. This chain's CDR3 is CASSLAILAGTYNEQFF. As DNA, the CDR3 is TGCGCCAGCAGCTTGGCGATACTAGCGGGAACCTACAATGAGCAGTTCTTC. The full variable domain, its missing parts supplied by reference TRBV5-1 and TRBJ2-1, is KAGVTQTPRYLIKTRGQQVTLSCSPISGHRSVSWYQQTPGQGLQFLFEYFSETQRNKGNFPGRFSGRQFSNSRSEMNVSTLELGDSALYLCASSLAILAGTYNEQFFGPGTRLTVL.

V is TRBV18 and J is TRBJ2-5; D uncertain. V was clipped by 6 bases and J by 1 base, with 9 bases between them. Germline lookup yields CDR1 KGHSH and CDR2 LQKENI. The CDR3 is 13 amino acids. The CDR3 region is CASSPNLQETQYF. The CDR3, as DNA: TGTGCCAGCTCGCCTAACCTCCAAGAGACCCAGTACTTC.

The rearrangement joins TRBV19 to TRBJ1-2, with D maybe TRBD1 (6 bases). Between the trimmed V and J ends, which lost 10 bases and 3 bases, there was a span of 15 bases. Germline V CDR1 and CDR2: LNHDA, SQIVND (reference sequence). This CDR3 region has 13 residues. CDR3: CATKTGGDYGYTF. The CDR3 DNA reads TGTGCCACCAAGACAGGTGGAGACTATGGCTACACCTTC.

Remarks on this clone: Other nucleotide sequences from this sample produce the same CDR3. This rearrangement joins TRBV28 to TRBJ1-5; D remains unclear. V lost 6 bases and J lost 4, with 10 bases in between. This CDR3 region has 13 residues. Germline V lookup: CDR1 MDHEN, CDR2 SYDVKM. In nucleotides, the CDR3 is TGTGCCAGCAGCTGGACTGGGAATCAGCCCCAGCATTTT. Translated: CASSWTGNQPQHF.

This clone was picked up one time. CDR3 amino acids: CASSVTGPQMGNEQFF. As DNA, the CDR3 is TGTGCCAGCAGCGTGACAGGGCCGCAGATGGGCAATGAGCAGTTCTTC. The V call is TRBV2, the J call TRBJ2-1, with TRBD1 identical over 7 bases. With V trimmed by 6 bases and J by 6 bases, 14 bases remained unmatched. Germline loops: CDR1 SNHLY, CDR2 FYNNEI. The CDR3 has 16 amino acids.

The genes are TRBV6-6 and TRBJ2-1; D may match TRBD1 or TRBD2 (5 bases each). This CDR3 has 12 residues. The germline V gene encodes CDR1 MNHNY and CDR2 SVGAGI (reference sequence). V was cut by 5 bases and J by 9 bases, with 11 bases left in between. The CDR3 DNA reads TGTGCCAGCAGTGGGGGACGCATTGAGCAGTTCTTC. Translated: CASSGGRIEQFF.

This clone was recorded once. The CDR3 here is CASSLMAGTEAFF. Written as DNA, the CDR3 is TGTGCCAGCAGCTTAATGGCAGGCACTGAAGCTTTCTTT. The rearrangement uses TRBV7-2 and TRBJ1-1; D is unclear. Germline lookup yields CDR1 SGHTA and CDR2 FQGNSA. Trimming shortened V by 2 bases and J by 4 bases, and 8 bases separated the two germline ends. The CDR3 consists of 13 residues.

J is TRBJ2-3 and V is TRBV19; 7 nucleotides align to TRBD1. From germline, CDR1 is LNHDA and CDR2 SQIVND (reference sequence). V dropped 5 bases and J dropped 0; count of bases not matched to a gene: 8. The CDR3 runs to 16 residues. CDR3 DNA sequence: TGTGCCAGTAGTGCGAGAGGACAGGTTAGCACAGATACGCAGTATTTT. Encoded protein: CASSARGQVSTDTQYF. Complete variable domain (other parts from reference TRBV19 and TRBJ2-3): DGGITQSPKYLFRKEGQNVTLSCEQNLNHDAMYWYRQDPGQGLRLIYYSQIVNDFQKGDIAEGYSVSREKKESFPLTVTSAQKNPTAFYLCASSARGQVSTDTQYFGPGTRLTVL.

The chain has TRBV21-1 and TRBJ2-7; no DNA check was done on the table's D call, TRBD1. TRBV21-1 is assigned pseudogene status. The CDR3 has 12 amino acids. CDR3 in amino acids: CASRPKAGKQYF. CDR3 nucleotides: TGTGCCAGCAGACCGAAAGCAGGCAAGCAGTACTTC.